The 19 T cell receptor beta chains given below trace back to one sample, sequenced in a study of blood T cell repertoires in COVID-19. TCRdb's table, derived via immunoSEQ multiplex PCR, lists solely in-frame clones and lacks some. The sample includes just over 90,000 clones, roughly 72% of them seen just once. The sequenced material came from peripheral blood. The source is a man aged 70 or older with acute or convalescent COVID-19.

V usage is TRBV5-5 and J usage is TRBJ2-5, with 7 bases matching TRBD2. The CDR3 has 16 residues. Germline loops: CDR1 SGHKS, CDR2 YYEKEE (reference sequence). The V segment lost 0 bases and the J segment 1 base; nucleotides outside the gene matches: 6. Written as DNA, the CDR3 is TGTGCCAGCAGCTTGGCCATCCTAGCGGTCCAAGAGACCCAGTACTTC. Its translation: CASSLAILAVQETQYF.

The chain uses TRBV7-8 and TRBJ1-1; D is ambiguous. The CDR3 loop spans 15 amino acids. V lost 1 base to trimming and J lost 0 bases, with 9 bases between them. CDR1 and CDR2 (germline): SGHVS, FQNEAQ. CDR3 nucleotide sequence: TGTGCCAGCAGCTTAGTAGCGGGCATGAACACTGAAGCTTTCTTT. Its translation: CASSLVAGMNTEAFF.

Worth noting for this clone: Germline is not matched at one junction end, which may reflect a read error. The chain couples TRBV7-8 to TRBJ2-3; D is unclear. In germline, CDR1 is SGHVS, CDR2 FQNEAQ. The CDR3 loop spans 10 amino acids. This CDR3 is CASSQRKVHF. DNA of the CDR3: TGTGCCAGCAGCCAGCGAAAGGTTCATTTT.

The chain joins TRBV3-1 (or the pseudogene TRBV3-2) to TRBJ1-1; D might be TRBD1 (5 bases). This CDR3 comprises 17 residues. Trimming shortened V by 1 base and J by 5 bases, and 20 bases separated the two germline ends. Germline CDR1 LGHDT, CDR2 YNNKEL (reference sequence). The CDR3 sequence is CASSQVPGQGKETEAFF. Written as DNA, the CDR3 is TGTGCCAGCAGCCAAGTACCGGGCCAGGGCAAGGAGACTGAAGCTTTCTTT.

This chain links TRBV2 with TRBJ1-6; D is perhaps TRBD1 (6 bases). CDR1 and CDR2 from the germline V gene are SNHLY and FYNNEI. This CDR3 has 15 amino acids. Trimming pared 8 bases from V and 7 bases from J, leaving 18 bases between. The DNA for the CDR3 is TGTGCCAGCGGATTACAGGGAAAAGGAAATTCACCCCTCCACTTT. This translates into CASGLQGKGNSPLHF.

Here the CDR3 reads CASSPGLAGHTDTQYF. CDR3 DNA sequence: TGTGCCAGCAGCCCGGGACTAGCGGGCCACACAGATACGCAGTATTTT. The chain links TRBV7-6 to TRBJ2-3; TRBD2 agrees at 12 bases. Germline assignment: CDR1 SGHVS and CDR2 FNYEAQ. V lost 5 bases and J lost 2; bases outside the gene matches: 5. The CDR3 sequence is 16 residues long.

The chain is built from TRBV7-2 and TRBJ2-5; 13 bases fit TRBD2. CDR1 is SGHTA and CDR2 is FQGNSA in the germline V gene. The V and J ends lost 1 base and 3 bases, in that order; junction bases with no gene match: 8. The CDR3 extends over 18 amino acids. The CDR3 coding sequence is TGTGCCAGCAGCTTAGTAACTAGCGGGGGGGCGGAAGAAGAGACCCAGTACTTC. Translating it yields CASSLVTSGGAEEETQYF.

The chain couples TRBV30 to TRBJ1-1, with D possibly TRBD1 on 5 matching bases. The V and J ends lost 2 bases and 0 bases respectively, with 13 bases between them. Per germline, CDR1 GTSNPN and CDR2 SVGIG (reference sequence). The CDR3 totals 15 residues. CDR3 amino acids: CAWSRGTGLNTEAFF. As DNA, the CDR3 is TGTGCCTGGAGTCGGGGGACGGGTTTGAACACTGAAGCTTTCTTT. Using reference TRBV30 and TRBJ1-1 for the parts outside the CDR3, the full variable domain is SQTIHQWPATLVQPVGSPLSLECTVEGTSNPNLYWYRQAAGRGLQLLFYSVGIGQISSEVPQNLSASRPQDRQFILSSKKLLLSDSGFYLCAWSRGTGLNTEAFFGQGTRLTVV.

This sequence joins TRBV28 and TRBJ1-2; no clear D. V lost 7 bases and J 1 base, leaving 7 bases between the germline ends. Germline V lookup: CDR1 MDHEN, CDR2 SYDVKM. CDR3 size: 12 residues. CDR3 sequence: CASTTVNYGYTF. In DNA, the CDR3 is TGTGCCAGCACAACGGTTAACTATGGCTACACCTTC.

CDR3 region: CAWSVYLASGYTF. The CDR3 nucleotides read TGTGCCTGGAGTGTTTATTTAGCTTCTGGCTACACCTTC. The V gene is TRBV30, the J gene TRBJ1-2; no definite D call. V lost 0 bases and J 7 bases, leaving 12 bases between the germline ends. The CDR3 has 13 residues. Germline lookup yields CDR1 GTSNPN and CDR2 SVGIG (reference sequence).

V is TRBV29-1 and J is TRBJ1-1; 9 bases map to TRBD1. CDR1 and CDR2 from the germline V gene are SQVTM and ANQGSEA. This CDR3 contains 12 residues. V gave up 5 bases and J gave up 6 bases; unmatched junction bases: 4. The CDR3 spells CSVRDREPEAFF. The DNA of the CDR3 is TGCAGCGTTAGGGACAGGGAACCTGAAGCTTTCTTT.

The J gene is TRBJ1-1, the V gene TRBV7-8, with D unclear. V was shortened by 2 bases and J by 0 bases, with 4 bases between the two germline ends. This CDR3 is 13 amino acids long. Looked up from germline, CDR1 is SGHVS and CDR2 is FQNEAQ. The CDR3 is CASSLSMNTEAFF. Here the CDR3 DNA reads TGTGCCAGCAGCTTATCCATGAACACTGAAGCTTTCTTT.

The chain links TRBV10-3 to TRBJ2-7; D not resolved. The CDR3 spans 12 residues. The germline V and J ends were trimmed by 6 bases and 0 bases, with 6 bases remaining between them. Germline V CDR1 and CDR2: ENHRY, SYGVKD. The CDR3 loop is CAISFSSYEQYF. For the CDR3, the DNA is TGTGCCATCAGCTTCAGCTCCTACGAGCAGTACTTC.

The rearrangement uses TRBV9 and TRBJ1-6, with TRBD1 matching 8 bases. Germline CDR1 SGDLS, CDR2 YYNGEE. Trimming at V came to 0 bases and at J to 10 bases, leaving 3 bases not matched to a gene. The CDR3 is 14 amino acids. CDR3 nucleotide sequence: TGTGCCAGCAGCGTAGCAGGGGGCCGGTCACCCCTCCACTTT. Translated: CASSVAGGRSPLHF.

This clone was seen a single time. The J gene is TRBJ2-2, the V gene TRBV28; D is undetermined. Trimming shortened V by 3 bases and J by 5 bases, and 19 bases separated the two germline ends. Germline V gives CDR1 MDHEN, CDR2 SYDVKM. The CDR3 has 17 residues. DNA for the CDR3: TGTGCCAGCAGTTTGATGGGCAGGAAAAAAATGACCGGGGAGCTGTTTTTT. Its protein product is CASSLMGRKKMTGELFF.

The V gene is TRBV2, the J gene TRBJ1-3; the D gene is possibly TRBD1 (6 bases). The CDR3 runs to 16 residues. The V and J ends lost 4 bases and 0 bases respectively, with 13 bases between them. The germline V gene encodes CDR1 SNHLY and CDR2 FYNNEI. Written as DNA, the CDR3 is TGTGCCAGCAGTGCCCTACAGGGTTTCTCTGGAAACACCATATATTTT. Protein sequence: CASSALQGFSGNTIYF.

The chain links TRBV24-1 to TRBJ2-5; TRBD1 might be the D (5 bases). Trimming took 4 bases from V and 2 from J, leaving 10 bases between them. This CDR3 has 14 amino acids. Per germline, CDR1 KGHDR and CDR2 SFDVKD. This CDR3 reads CATSEFDSQETQYF. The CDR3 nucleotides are TGTGCCACCAGTGAGTTTGACAGTCAAGAGACCCAGTACTTC.

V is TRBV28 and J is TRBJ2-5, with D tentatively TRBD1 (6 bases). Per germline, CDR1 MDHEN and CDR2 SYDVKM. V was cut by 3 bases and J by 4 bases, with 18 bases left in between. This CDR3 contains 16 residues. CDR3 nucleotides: TGTGCCAGCAGTTTGTTATTTCAGGGGACGTCAGAGACCCAGTACTTC. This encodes CASSLLFQGTSETQYF.

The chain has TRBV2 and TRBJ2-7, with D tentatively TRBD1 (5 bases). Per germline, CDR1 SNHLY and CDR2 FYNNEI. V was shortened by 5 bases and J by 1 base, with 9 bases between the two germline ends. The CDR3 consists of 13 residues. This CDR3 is CASSQTVSYEQYV. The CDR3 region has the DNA TGTGCCAGCAGTCAGACAGTTTCCTACGAGCAGTACGTC.